The present TCR beta chain was sequenced within a study of shared clonotypes between healthy human individuals. Naive CD8 cells, CD45RO-negative and positively selected for CCR7, excluded terminally differentiated effector memory CD45RA+ cells. Germline V gene lookup returns CDR1 SGDLS and CDR2 YYNGEE. With V trimmed by 4 bases and J by 6 bases, 3 bases remained unmatched. The CDR3 extends over 12 amino acids. Sorted subsets were amplified in replicate PCRs using approximately 0.2 ug DNA, roughly 30,000 T cell genomes. In the source study's methods: Filtering was not the same, since immunoSEQ gave junction-only sequences without quality scores. Data came from immunoSEQ multiplex PCR; TCRdb stores just in-frame clones and leaves some out. V and J calls and clone size are those listed in that table; D and trimming were worked out from the DNA. The sample lists around 1,900,000 clones, 85% to 95% occurring once.

This TCR came from a man aged 18 to 30 in good health. Some clones in this sample may be carry-over from other donors' samples. Source material: naive CD8+ T cells from PBMCs. The genes are TRBV9 and TRBJ2-7; 8 bases are a match to TRBD1. CDR3 amino acids: CASSLTGGEQYF. DNA for the CDR3: TGTGCCAGCAGCCTCACAGGGGGCGAGCAGTACTTC.